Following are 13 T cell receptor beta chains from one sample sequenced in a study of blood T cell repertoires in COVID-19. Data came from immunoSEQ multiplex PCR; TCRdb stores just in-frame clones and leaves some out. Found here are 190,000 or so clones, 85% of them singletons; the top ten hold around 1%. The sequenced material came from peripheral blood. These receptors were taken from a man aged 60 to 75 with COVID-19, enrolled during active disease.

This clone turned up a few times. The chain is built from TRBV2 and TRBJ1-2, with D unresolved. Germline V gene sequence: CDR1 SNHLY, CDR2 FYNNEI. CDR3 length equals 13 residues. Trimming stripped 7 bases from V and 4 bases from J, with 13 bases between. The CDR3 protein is CASTPGGSYGYTF. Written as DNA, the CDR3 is TGTGCCAGCACCCCTGGAGGGTCCTATGGCTACACCTTC.

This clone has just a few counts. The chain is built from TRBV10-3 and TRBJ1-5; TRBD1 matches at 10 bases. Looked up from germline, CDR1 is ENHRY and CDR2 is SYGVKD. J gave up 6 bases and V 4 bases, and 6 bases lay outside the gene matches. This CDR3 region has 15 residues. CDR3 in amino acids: CAISGTGGGVQPQHF. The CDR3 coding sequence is TGTGCCATCAGTGGGACAGGGGGGGGAGTTCAGCCCCAGCATTTT.

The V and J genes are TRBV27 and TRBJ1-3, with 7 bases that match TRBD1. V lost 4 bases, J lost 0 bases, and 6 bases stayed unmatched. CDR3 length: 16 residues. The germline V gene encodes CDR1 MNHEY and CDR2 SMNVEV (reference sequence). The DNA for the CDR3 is TGTGCCAGCAGTTCTAGGACAGGCGTCTCTGGAAACACCATATATTTT. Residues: CASSSRTGVSGNTIYF.

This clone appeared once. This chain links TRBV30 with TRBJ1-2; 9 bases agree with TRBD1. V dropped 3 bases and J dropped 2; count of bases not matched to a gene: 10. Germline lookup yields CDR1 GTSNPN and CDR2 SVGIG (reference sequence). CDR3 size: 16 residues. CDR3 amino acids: CAWSPNPGQGNYGYTF. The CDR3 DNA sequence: TGTGCCTGGAGCCCGAACCCGGGACAGGGCAACTATGGCTACACCTTC. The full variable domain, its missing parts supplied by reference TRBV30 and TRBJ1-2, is SQTIHQWPATLVQPVGSPLSLECTVEGTSNPNLYWYRQAAGRGLQLLFYSVGIGQISSEVPQNLSASRPQDRQFILSSKKLLLSDSGFYLCAWSPNPGQGNYGYTFGSGTRLTVV.

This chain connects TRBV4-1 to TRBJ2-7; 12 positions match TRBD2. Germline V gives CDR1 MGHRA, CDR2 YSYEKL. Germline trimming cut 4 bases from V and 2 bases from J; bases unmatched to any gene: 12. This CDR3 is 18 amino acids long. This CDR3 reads CASSRQVSSGRGAYEQYF. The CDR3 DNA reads TGCGCCAGCAGCCGCCAAGTGTCTAGCGGGAGGGGCGCCTACGAGCAGTACTTC.

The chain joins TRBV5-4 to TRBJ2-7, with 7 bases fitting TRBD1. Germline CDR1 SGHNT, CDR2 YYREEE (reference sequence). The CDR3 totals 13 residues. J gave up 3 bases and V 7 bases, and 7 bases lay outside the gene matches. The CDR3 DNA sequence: TGTGCCAGCGCTTTGGCAGGGGGCTACGAGCAGTACTTC. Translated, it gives CASALAGGYEQYF.

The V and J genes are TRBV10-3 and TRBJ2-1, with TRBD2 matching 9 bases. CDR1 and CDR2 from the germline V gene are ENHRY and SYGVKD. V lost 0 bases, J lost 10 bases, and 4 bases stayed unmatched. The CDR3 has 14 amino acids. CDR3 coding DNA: TGTGCCATCAGTGAGTCGGGGACTAGCTACGAGCAGTTCTTC. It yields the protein CAISESGTSYEQFF.

The CDR3 DNA reads as TGCGCCAGCAGCCAAGAAGGGACAGACCATGATACGCAGTATTTT. It codes for CASSQEGTDHDTQYF. The J gene is TRBJ2-3, the V gene TRBV4-1; 7 positions match TRBD1. The CDR3 loop spans 15 amino acids. The V and J ends lost 0 bases and 6 bases, in that order; junction bases with no gene match: 6. Germline V gene data show CDR1 as MGHRA and CDR2 as YSYEKL.

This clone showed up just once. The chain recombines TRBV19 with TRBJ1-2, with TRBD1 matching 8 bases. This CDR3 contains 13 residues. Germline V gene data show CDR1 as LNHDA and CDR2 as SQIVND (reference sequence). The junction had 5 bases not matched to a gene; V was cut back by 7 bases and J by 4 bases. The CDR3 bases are TGTGCCAGTAAGAGACAGGGGACCTATGGCTACACCTTC. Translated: CASKRQGTYGYTF.

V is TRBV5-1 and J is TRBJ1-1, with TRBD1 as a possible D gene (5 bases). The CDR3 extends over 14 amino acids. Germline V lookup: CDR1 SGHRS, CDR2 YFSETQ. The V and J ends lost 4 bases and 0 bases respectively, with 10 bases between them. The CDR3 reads CASSTDTLNTEAFF. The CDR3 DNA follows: TGCGCCAGCAGCACGGACACTTTGAACACTGAAGCTTTCTTT.

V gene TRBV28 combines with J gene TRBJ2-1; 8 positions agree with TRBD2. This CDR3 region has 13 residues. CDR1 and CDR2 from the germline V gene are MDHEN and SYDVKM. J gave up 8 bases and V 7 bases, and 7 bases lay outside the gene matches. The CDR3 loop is CASTGGGRDEQFF. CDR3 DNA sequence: TGTGCCAGCACCGGGGGGGGCCGGGATGAGCAGTTCTTC.

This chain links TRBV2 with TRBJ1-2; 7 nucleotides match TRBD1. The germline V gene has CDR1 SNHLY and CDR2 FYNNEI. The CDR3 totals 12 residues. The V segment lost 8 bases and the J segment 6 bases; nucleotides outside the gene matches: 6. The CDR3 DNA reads TGTGCCAGCGGATACAGGGGAGATGGCTACACCTTC. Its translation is CASGYRGDGYTF.

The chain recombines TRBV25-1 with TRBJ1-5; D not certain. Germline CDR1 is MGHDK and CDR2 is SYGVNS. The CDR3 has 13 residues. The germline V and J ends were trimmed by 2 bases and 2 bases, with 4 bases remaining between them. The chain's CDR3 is CASSETGNQPQHF. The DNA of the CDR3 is TGTGCCAGCAGTGAAACTGGCAATCAGCCCCAGCATTTT. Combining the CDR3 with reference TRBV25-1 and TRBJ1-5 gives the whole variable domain EADIYQTPRYLVIGTGKKITLECSQTMGHDKMYWYQQDPGMELHLIHYSYGVNSTEKGDLSSESTVSRIRTEHFPLTLESARPSHTSQYLCASSETGNQPQHFGDGTRLSIL.